This TCR beta chain was found in a study of shared clonotypes between healthy human individuals. Points from the study as a whole: Donor clonotype sharing was expected to depend on sequencing depth.

As concerns this clone: The antigen remains undetermined.

The deep-level immunoSEQ assay was used. Method: immunoSEQ multiplex PCR; TCRdb's copy keeps in-frame clones and lacks some. Of about 2.2 million clones listed, roughly 95% are singletons. The naive CD8 subset, CD45RO-negative cells positively selected for CCR7, excluded terminally differentiated effector memory CD45RA+ cells. This CDR3 comprises 15 residues. V gave up 2 bases and J gave up 8 bases; unmatched junction bases: 4. Germline loops: CDR1 SGHDT, CDR2 YYEEEE. The clonotype originates from a man aged 18 to 30 in good health. Some clones in this sample may be carry-over from other donors' samples. Sequencing used naive CD8+ T cells from PBMCs. This rearrangement joins TRBV5-6 to TRBJ2-1, with 13 bases identical to TRBD2. The CDR3 nucleotides are TGTGCCAGCAGCTTAACTAGCGGGAGGGGTTATGAGCAGTTCTTC. Its translation is CASSLTSGRGYEQFF.